The 22 T cell receptor beta chains given below trace back to one sample, sequenced in a study of Graves' ophthalmopathy and Graves' hyperthyroidism. RNA transcripts were the source from which TCR beta CDR3 regions were amplified. Second-round multiplex PCR followed a first-round RT-PCR using HTBI primers. TCRdb analysed the multiplex PCR reads with MiXCR anew, one entry per CDR3 protein. The sample includes 360,000 or so distinct CDR3 sequences, around 18% of them seen just once. What was sequenced was peripheral blood. These receptors were taken from a woman younger than 30 with Graves' ophthalmopathy.

At least ten counts were recorded for this clonotype. V and J are TRBV6-2 or TRBV6-3 and TRBJ1-1; tentatively, D is TRBD1 (5 bases). The germline V gene encodes CDR1 MNHEY and CDR2 SVGEGT. V shed 6 bases and J shed 5 bases, with 19 bases lying between them. This CDR3 comprises 15 residues. CDR3 residues: CASRPPWGDPTEAFF. For the CDR3, the DNA is TGTGCCAGCAGGCCGCCTTGGGGGGATCCGACTGAAGCTTTCTTT.

In this sample, this clonotype turned up many times. This sequence joins TRBV6-2 or TRBV6-3 and TRBJ2-1, with a tentative D call TRBD2 (5 bases). Trimming removed 0 bases from V and 7 bases from J, with 16 bases in between. The germline V gene has CDR1 MNHEY and CDR2 SVGEGT. The CDR3 length is 16 residues. CDR3 residues: CASSYSAGISRNEQFF. CDR3 DNA: TGTGCCAGCAGTTACTCGGCCGGGATTAGCCGGAATGAGCAGTTCTTC.

This clonotype was counted at least ten times. The V call is TRBV6-2 or TRBV6-3, the J call TRBJ2-5; 9 bases are shared with TRBD1. Trimming cost V 2 bases and J 4 bases; bases outside gene matches: 11. The CDR3 extends over 17 amino acids. Germline lookup yields CDR1 MNHEY and CDR2 SVGEGT. CDR3 protein: CASSYRRGQGVLETQYF. The CDR3 DNA sequence: TGTGCCAGCAGTTACAGGCGGGGACAGGGAGTCTTAGAGACCCAGTACTTC.

This clonotype has at least ten counts. Here the CDR3 DNA reads TGCGCCAGCAGCTTGGTATGGCAGGGAGGCACTGAAGCTTTCTTT. Amino acid sequence: CASSLVWQGGTEAFF. This chain links TRBV5-1 with TRBJ1-1; TRBD1 might be the D (5 bases). Germline V gene lookup returns CDR1 SGHRS and CDR2 YFSETQ. This CDR3 is 15 amino acids long. The germline V and J ends were trimmed by 0 bases and 4 bases, with 13 bases remaining between them. Together with reference TRBV5-1 and TRBJ1-1, the CDR3 gives the full variable domain: KAGVTQTPRYLIKTRGQQVTLSCSPISGHRSVSWYQQTPGQGLQFLFEYFSETQRNKGNFPGRFSGRQFSNSRSEMNVSTLELGDSALYLCASSLVWQGGTEAFFGQGTRLTVV.

As to this clonotype: The junction and the germline gene differ at one end; a read error may be behind it. This rearrangement joins TRBV12-3 or TRBV12-4 to TRBJ2-1, with 11 bases matching TRBD2. This CDR3 contains 14 residues. The CDR3 DNA follows: TGTGCCAGCACTTTAGCGGGAGGGCCTTATGAGCAGTTCTTC. Its protein product is CASTLAGGPYEQFF.

V is TRBV4-3 and J is TRBJ1-1; the D is unclear. The CDR3 is made up of 15 amino acids. Trimming stripped 1 base from V and 3 bases from J, with 12 bases between. Germline CDR1 and CDR2: LGHNA and YSLEER. The CDR3 nucleotides read TGCGCCAGCAGCCAAGGTCCTGTTTTGGACACTGAAGCTTTCTTT. Its protein is CASSQGPVLDTEAFF.

This clonotype was counted ten times or more. The rearrangement joins TRBV27 to TRBJ1-1; TRBD1 aligns across 8 bases. This CDR3 has 15 residues. Per the germline V gene, CDR1 is MNHEY and CDR2 is SMNVEV (reference sequence). The V gene end was trimmed by 7 bases and the J gene end by 2 bases; junction bases not matched to a gene: 9. The CDR3 loop is CASKEWTGRNTEAFF. The DNA of the CDR3 is TGTGCCAGCAAGGAGTGGACAGGGAGAAACACTGAAGCTTTCTTT.

This chain uses TRBV7-2 with TRBJ1-2, with TRBD1 identical over 7 bases. J was trimmed by 5 bases and V by 5 bases; bases with no gene match: 2. Germline V CDR1 and CDR2: SGHTA, FQGNSA. This CDR3 contains 12 residues. CDR3 nucleotides: TGTGCCAGCAGCGAACAGGGGTATGGCTACACCTTC. Protein: CASSEQGYGYTF. The variable domain in full, with the rest retrieved from reference TRBV7-2 and TRBJ1-2, is GAGVSQSPSNKVTEKGKDVELRCDPISGHTALYWYRQSLGQGLEFLIYFQGNSAPDKSGLPSDRFSAERTGGSVSTLTIQRTQQEDSAVYLCASSEQGYGYTFGSGTRLTVV.

This clonotype occurred many times. The chain carries TRBV7-2 and TRBJ2-5; 9 bases fit TRBD2. The CDR3 has 16 residues. J was trimmed by 5 bases and V by 5 bases; bases with no gene match: 12. The germline V gene encodes CDR1 SGHTA and CDR2 FQGNSA. The CDR3 nucleotides are TGTGCCAGCAGCGCGTTGCGGGGGGGTTTGTTGGAGACCCAGTACTTC. As protein: CASSALRGGLLETQYF.

This clonotype has at least ten counts. This rearrangement joins TRBV10-3 to TRBJ1-1; D gene uncertain. This CDR3 comprises 13 residues. The V end lost 4 bases, the J end lost 1 base, and 7 bases lay between the germline ends. Germline V gives CDR1 ENHRY, CDR2 SYGVKD. As DNA, the CDR3 is TGTGCCATCAGTGTTCAAGAGAACACTGAAGCTTTCTTT. Translating gives CAISVQENTEAFF.

The rearrangement uses TRBV29-1 and TRBJ2-7; no clear D. The ends were cut back, 5 bases at V and 2 bases at J, with 10 bases in the middle. Germline lookup yields CDR1 SQVTM and CDR2 ANQGSEA. The CDR3 has 12 residues. As DNA, the CDR3 is TGCAGCGTTAGCACGAATACCTACGAGCAGTACTTC. Amino acids: CSVSTNTYEQYF.

This clonotype was seen repeatedly, ten times or more. The V and J genes are TRBV7-2 and TRBJ1-6; the D is unclear. Germline CDR1 and CDR2: SGHTA and FQGNSA. Trimming removed 5 bases from V and 4 bases from J, with 18 bases in between. The CDR3 consists of 17 residues. The CDR3 DNA follows: TGTGCCAGCAGCCGGGCCAGAGGGAGCTTGTATAATTCACCCCTCCACTTT. It specifies CASSRARGSLYNSPLHF.

This clonotype was detected only once. This chain connects TRBV7-2 to TRBJ1-5; no clear D gene. The CDR3 covers 15 residues. Trimming shortened V by 3 bases and J by 3 bases, and 12 bases separated the two germline ends. Germline CDR1 SGHTA, CDR2 FQGNSA. The CDR3 sequence is CASSFGRQTNQPQHF. In nucleotides, the CDR3 is TGTGCCAGCAGCTTTGGGCGGCAAACCAATCAGCCCCAGCATTTT.

The chain links TRBV7-2 to TRBJ2-7; a possible D gene is TRBD2 (5 bases). With 8 bases removed from V and 5 bases from J, the gap between germline ends came to 22 bases. Germline values: CDR1 SGHTA, CDR2 FQGNSA. This CDR3 is 15 amino acids long. Here the CDR3 reads CASAPNGVGRDEQYF. The CDR3, as DNA: TGTGCCAGCGCACCAAACGGGGTTGGGAGAGACGAGCAGTACTTC.

This clonotype has at least ten counts. V is TRBV7-8 and J is TRBJ2-5; D possibly corresponds to TRBD2 (6 bases). The germline CDR1 and CDR2 sequences are SGHVS and FQNEAQ. The V and J ends lost 0 bases and 4 bases respectively, with 12 bases between them. CDR3 length equals 15 residues. The CDR3 reads CASSLARGDLETQYF. CDR3 nucleotide sequence: TGTGCCAGCAGCTTAGCTCGCGGGGATTTAGAGACCCAGTACTTC.

The rearrangement uses TRBV5-5 and TRBJ2-7; the D gene is possibly TRBD2 (6 bases). This CDR3 has 14 amino acids. CDR1 is SGHKS and CDR2 is YYEKEE in the germline V gene (reference sequence). Trimming took 2 bases from V and 4 from J, leaving 13 bases between them. CDR3 loop: CASSFGRSQYEQYF. In DNA, the CDR3 is TGTGCCAGCAGCTTTGGGAGGTCGCAGTACGAGCAGTACTTC.

This clonotype was observed many times. The chain couples TRBV6-2 or TRBV6-3 to TRBJ2-5, with 7 nucleotides matching TRBD2. J lost 7 bases, V lost 6 bases, and 8 bases had no gene match. Germline loops: CDR1 MNHEY, CDR2 SVGEGT. The CDR3 consists of 13 residues. The CDR3 region is CASSNRLAGTQYF. CDR3 DNA sequence: TGTGCCAGCAGCAACCGACTAGCAGGGACCCAGTACTTC.

V gene TRBV19 combines with J gene TRBJ2-5; 8 bases match TRBD1. Trimming cost V 8 bases and J 5 bases; bases outside gene matches: 7. In germline, CDR1 is LNHDA, CDR2 SQIVND (reference sequence). This CDR3 comprises 13 residues. CDR3 amino acids: CASAGQGRETQYF. The CDR3 DNA is TGTGCCAGTGCTGGACAGGGTCGGGAGACCCAGTACTTC.

This clonotype was seen at least ten times. The rearrangement joins TRBV10-3 to TRBJ2-5; TRBD1 matches 7 bases. The CDR3 extends over 15 amino acids. Losses at the gene ends were 5 bases for V and 1 base for J; bases not matched to a gene: 7. Germline V gene data show CDR1 as ENHRY and CDR2 as SYGVKD. The CDR3 spells CAISTQGQPQETQYF. DNA of the CDR3: TGTGCCATCAGTACCCAGGGACAGCCCCAAGAGACCCAGTACTTC.

The chain couples TRBV12-3 or TRBV12-4 to TRBJ2-5; possibly TRBD1 for D (6 bases). The CDR3 is 14 residues long. The V end was cut by 5 bases, the J end by 0 bases, with 10 bases between. The CDR3 coding sequence is TGTGCCAGCAGTCAGGGGACGGACCAAGAGACCCAGTACTTC. It specifies CASSQGTDQETQYF.

There are many counts of this clonotype. The rearrangement links TRBV6-1 to TRBJ1-1, with 11 positions matching TRBD1. CDR3 length equals 15 residues. In germline, CDR1 is MNHNS, CDR2 SASEGT. Trimming took 5 bases from V and 6 from J; bases not matched to a gene: 8. As DNA, the CDR3 is TGTGCCAGCAGTCAAGGGGGACAGGGGGTGGCTGAAGCTTTCTTT. Amino acid sequence: CASSQGGQGVAEAFF.

This clonotype has a count of ten or more. The chain is built from TRBV6-1 and TRBJ2-7; maybe TRBD1 (6 bases). The V end was cut by 4 bases, the J end by 3 bases, with 13 bases between. The CDR3 is 14 amino acids. Germline CDR1 reads MNHNS; CDR2 reads SASEGT. The CDR3 sequence: CASSARDRIYEQYF. Here the CDR3 DNA reads TGTGCCAGCAGTGCAAGAGACAGGATCTACGAGCAGTACTTC.